The rows below give T cell receptor beta chains drawn from one sample of a study of blood T cells in healthy people across ages. TCRdb used MiXCR to reprocess the 5' RACE reads, holding one entry per CDR3 protein. The sample contains some 1.6 million distinct CDR3 sequences, roughly 30% of which appear only once. The sample taken for sequencing was blood. The source is a woman in her twenties or thirties in good health. CDR3s include the opening cysteine and the closing phenylalanine or tryptophan. D genes are given only for firm matches. Clone sizes are given selectively: once, few, many, or a class where the clone is expanded.

J	V	D	size	CDR3	DNA
TRBJ2-2	TRBV10-3	.	once	CAIKTTNTGELFF	TGTGCCATCAAGACTACAAACACCGGGGAGCTGTTTTTT
TRBJ2-5	TRBV2	TRBD2	few	CASSDGREGRWLRETQYF	TGTGCCAGCAGTGACGGGCGGGAGGGGCGGTGGTTGAGAGAGACCCAGTACTTC
TRBJ2-7	TRBV7-2	TRBD2	.	CASAAWEGMDEQYF	TGTGCCAGCGCGGCCTGGGAGGGAATGGACGAGCAGTACTTC
TRBJ1-2	TRBV7-8	.	.	CASSLAARPLESYGYTF	TGTGCCAGCAGCTTAGCGGCTAGACCCCTAGAATCCTATGGCTACACCTTC
TRBJ2-7	TRBV12-3/TRBV12-4	TRBD2	many	CASRGLAGYEQYF	TGTGCCAGCAGGGGACTAGCGGGTTACGAGCAGTACTTC
TRBJ1-5	TRBV5-5	.	.	CASSLAWPAGNQPQHF	TGTGCCAGCAGCTTGGCCTGGCCAGCCGGCAATCAGCCCCAGCATTTT
TRBJ2-1	TRBV5-4	.	.	CASSHGSQQGSYNEQFF	TGTGCCAGCAGTCATGGTTCGCAGCAGGGCTCCTACAATGAGCAGTTCTTC
TRBJ2-5	TRBV28	.	.	CASTMGGPGETQYF	TGTGCCAGCACGATGGGGGGGCCGGGGGAGACCCAGTACTTC
TRBJ1-2	TRBV29-1	TRBD1	.	CSVAGTGFHGYTF	TGCAGCGTTGCCGGGACAGGGTTTCATGGCTACACCTTC
TRBJ1-5	TRBV4-1	TRBD1	.	CASSPLGPGQTNQPQHF	TGCGCCAGCAGCCCTCTAGGCCCGGGACAGACCAATCAGCCCCAGCATTTT
TRBJ2-7	TRBV29-1	TRBD2	.	CSVPKSGLAGPFYEQYF	TGCAGCGTTCCTAAATCCGGACTAGCGGGGCCATTCTACGAGCAGTACTTC
TRBJ2-5	TRBV3-1	.	few	CASSQDLTPPKETQYF	TGTGCCAGCAGCCAAGATCTTACGCCTCCGAAAGAGACCCAGTACTTC
TRBJ2-3	TRBV2	.	.	CASSASQVVLIVRMIRDTQYF	TGTGCCAGCAGTGCATCACAGGTTGTTCTAATCGTCAGGATGATTAGGGATACGCAGTATTTT